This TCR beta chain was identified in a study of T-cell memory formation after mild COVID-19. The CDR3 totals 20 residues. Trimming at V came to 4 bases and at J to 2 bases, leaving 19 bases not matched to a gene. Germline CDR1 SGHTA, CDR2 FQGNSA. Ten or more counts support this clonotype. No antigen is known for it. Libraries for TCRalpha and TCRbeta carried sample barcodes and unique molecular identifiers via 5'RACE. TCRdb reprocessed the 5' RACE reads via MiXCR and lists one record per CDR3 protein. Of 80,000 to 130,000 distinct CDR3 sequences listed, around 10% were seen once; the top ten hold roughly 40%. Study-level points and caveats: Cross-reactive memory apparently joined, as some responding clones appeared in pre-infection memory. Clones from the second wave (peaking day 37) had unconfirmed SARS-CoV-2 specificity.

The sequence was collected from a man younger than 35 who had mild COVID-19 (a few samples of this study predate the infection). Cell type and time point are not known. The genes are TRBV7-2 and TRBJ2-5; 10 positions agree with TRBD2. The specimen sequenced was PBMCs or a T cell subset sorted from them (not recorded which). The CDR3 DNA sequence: TGTGCCAGCAGCTCGATCGCCCGGCTAGCGGGGGCTAAACGTCAAGAGACCCAGTACTTC. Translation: CASSSIARLAGAKRQETQYF.